One sample yielded the 15 T cell receptor beta chains listed below, sequenced in a study of T cell responses to AZD1222 COVID-19 vaccine. Profiling relied on immunoSEQ multiplex PCR, and the TCRdb table lists in-frame clones only, not all of them. The sample has 90,000 to 120,000 clones; roughly 87% are singletons. The sequenced sample was peripheral blood, obtained on day 0 of AZD1222 vaccination. Receptors were obtained from an adult in good health.

Judged by abundance, this clone is medium-sized. The chain uses TRBV7-3 and TRBJ1-4; maybe TRBD1 (6 bases). Germline-derived CDR1 and CDR2 are SGHTA and FQGTGA. The germline V and J ends were trimmed by 5 bases and 7 bases, with 17 bases remaining between them. The CDR3 runs to 15 residues. Written as DNA, the CDR3 is TGTGCCAGCAGCGCCTCAGGGGCCGATGGTGAAAAACTGTTTTTT. This translates into CASSASGADGEKLFF.

The chain is built from TRBV18 and TRBJ1-1; 8 nucleotides agree with TRBD1. V lost 0 bases, J lost 8 bases, and 11 bases stayed unmatched. Germline loops: CDR1 KGHSH, CDR2 LQKENI. The CDR3 sequence is 16 residues long. CDR3 nucleotide sequence: TGTGCCAGCTCACCACCACCAGGGGGCCTCGTAGAGGAAGCTTTCTTT. Translated: CASSPPPGGLVEEAFF.

This clone was recorded only once. V is TRBV7-3 and J is TRBJ1-2; D uncertain. The CDR3 is 15 amino acids. V was cut by 4 bases and J by 4 bases, with 16 bases left in between. CDR1 and CDR2 (germline): SGHTA, FQGTGA. DNA of the CDR3: TGTGCCAGCAGCTCCCAATGGTGGAGGGCCTATGGCTACACCTTC. It yields the protein CASSSQWWRAYGYTF.

The chain links TRBV14 to TRBJ2-5; 7 bases are a match to TRBD1. V was pared by 3 bases and J by 2 bases, with 15 bases of the junction left unmatched. The CDR3 has 18 amino acids. The germline V gene encodes CDR1 SGHDN and CDR2 FVKESK. In nucleotides, the CDR3 is TGTGCCAGCAGCCAGGGAAGCTTCAGGGACAGTCGGCAAGAGACCCAGTACTTC. It yields the protein CASSQGSFRDSRQETQYF.

The sample holds a few counts of this clone. The chain couples TRBV3-1 (or the pseudogene TRBV3-2) to TRBJ2-2, with TRBD1 identical over 7 bases. From germline, CDR1 is LGHDT and CDR2 YNNKEL (reference sequence). The CDR3 extends over 16 amino acids. The ends lost 1 base at V and 7 bases at J; junction bases unmatched: 9. This chain's CDR3 is CASSQGIDRAGGELFF. The CDR3 bases are TGTGCCAGCAGCCAAGGTATAGACAGGGCCGGCGGGGAGCTGTTTTTT.

The chain combines TRBV5-4 with TRBJ1-1; no reliable D call. Germline V gene data show CDR1 as SGHNT and CDR2 as YYREEE (reference sequence). V was shortened by 9 bases and J by 0 bases, with 15 bases between the two germline ends. This CDR3 region has 14 residues. Here the CDR3 reads CATSYEYMNTEAFF. The CDR3 DNA sequence: TGTGCCACCTCTTATGAGTACATGAACACTGAAGCTTTCTTT.

The chain recombines TRBV5-6 with TRBJ1-1; D not resolved. V shed 2 bases and J shed 9 bases, with 11 bases lying between them. The CDR3 is 12 residues long. Germline CDR1 is SGHDT and CDR2 is YYEEEE. CDR3 sequence reads: CASSFDLGQAFF. CDR3 DNA sequence: TGTGCCAGCAGCTTTGATCTGGGTCAAGCTTTCTTT. Supplemented by reference TRBV5-6 and TRBJ1-1, the full variable domain reads DAGVTQSPTHLIKTRGQQVTLRCSPKSGHDTVSWYQQALGQGPQFIFQYYEEEERQRGNFPDRFSGHQFPNYSSELNVNALLLGDSALYLCASSFDLGQAFFGQGTRLTVV.

The CDR3 region has the DNA TGTGCCAGCAGCCGTCGCCCCGAGGATTCACCCCTCCACTTT. Translated, it gives CASSRRPEDSPLHF. The chain uses TRBV9 and TRBJ1-6; D is undetermined. V lost 4 bases, J lost 8 bases, and 13 bases lay in between. There are 14 residues in the CDR3. Germline V lookup: CDR1 SGDLS, CDR2 YYNGEE.

This chain joins TRBV5-1 and TRBJ2-3, with a possible D match to TRBD1 (5 bases). Per germline, CDR1 SGHRS and CDR2 YFSETQ. Trimming cost V 4 bases and J 4 bases, with 16 bases left between them. The CDR3 length is 15 residues. The CDR3, as DNA: TGCGCCAGCAGCCCCTGGCAGGGTTCCTCAGATACGCAGTATTTT. Translated, it gives CASSPWQGSSDTQYF.

The chain links TRBV27 to TRBJ2-5; 9 nucleotides line up with TRBD1. This CDR3 has 14 residues. J lost 5 bases, V lost 5 bases, and 6 bases had no gene match. Germline assignment: CDR1 MNHEY and CDR2 SMNVEV (reference sequence). The CDR3 spells CASSLGTGRETQYF. CDR3 coding DNA: TGTGCCAGCAGTCTCGGGACAGGGAGGGAGACCCAGTACTTC.

This clone was observed a handful of times. J is TRBJ1-2 and V is TRBV4-3, with 7 positions matching TRBD1. CDR3 length: 16 amino acids. The germline gives CDR1 LGHNA, CDR2 YSLEER. V shed 1 base, J shed 4 bases, and the junction held 9 bases outside the gene matches. CDR3 amino acids: CASSQGTRGPSYGYTF. CDR3 DNA: TGCGCCAGCAGCCAAGGTACAAGGGGGCCAAGCTATGGCTACACCTTC.

The CDR3 DNA is TGTGCCAGCAGTTACGGGGCGTCCCCCTACGAGCAGTACTTC. It codes for CASSYGASPYEQYF. The chain links TRBV6-6 to TRBJ2-7; the D gene is possibly TRBD1 (5 bases). CDR3 length: 14 residues. The germline gives CDR1 MNHNY, CDR2 SVGAGI (reference sequence). V lost 2 bases, J lost 2 bases, and 10 bases lay in between.

This chain links TRBV9 with TRBJ2-7, with 9 nucleotides matching TRBD1. The length of the CDR3 is 14 residues. The V gene's germline CDR1 is SGDLS and CDR2 YYNGEE. V was clipped by 4 bases and J by 2 bases; unmatched bases: 4. For the CDR3, the DNA is TGTGCCAGCAGCTCGGGACAGGGAGCCTACGAGCAGTACTTC. This translates into CASSSGQGAYEQYF.

The rearrangement links TRBV11-3 to TRBJ1-2; D is unresolved. Trimming left V 3 bases short and J 8 bases short, with 10 bases between. Germline CDR1 is SGHNT and CDR2 is YENEEA. This CDR3 has 12 residues. The CDR3 sequence is CASSLGSRGYTF. For the CDR3, the DNA is TGTGCCAGCAGCTTGGGATCTAGGGGCTACACCTTC.

The chain carries TRBV12-5 and TRBJ1-5; 7 bases match TRBD1. Germline V CDR1 and CDR2: LGHNT, FRNRAP. Trimming removed 1 base from V and 6 bases from J; junction bases left unmatched: 9. The CDR3 runs 16 residues. CDR3: CASGLDQPTGSQPQHF. CDR3 sequence (DNA): TGTGCTAGTGGTTTGGACCAACCGACAGGGAGTCAGCCCCAGCATTTT.